The T cell receptor beta chain described here comes from a study of intratumoral heterogeneity in liver cancer. Regarding the complete study: In the full cohort of around 13 patients, the median age was roughly 58 years and the majority of patients were male. Of the 71 multiregional samples collected from around 14 HCC patients in the overall cohort, 45 to 55 were tumoral regions and roughly 20 were adjacent nontumoral regions. The study combined RNA-seq, DNA sequencing, TCR-seq and SNP array data from multiple regions of hepatocellular carcinoma specimens to study intratumor heterogeneity.

Samples labelled H were derived from distinct, geographically separated regions of the hepatocellular carcinoma nodule. Every patient had early-stage hepatocellular carcinoma and received no therapy prior to surgical resection. None of the sampled areas showed macroscopic evidence of necrosis or hemorrhage. TCR sequencing (ImmunoSeq) was performed on multiple regions from two patients. Each frozen resection tissue sample was taken at least 1 cm away from every other sample. Genomic DNA was isolated from bulk tissue with the DNeasy blood and tissue kit. Using the immunoSEQ assay, the TCR beta chain CDR3 regions were sequenced from genomic DNA. Primers annealing to V and J segments amplified rearranged VDJ segments. In the authors' own workflow: The ImmunoSeq Analyzer software was used to calculate clonality and richness metrics. Fisher's exact test, supplemented by a beta-binomial method for added stringency, was applied to identify differentially abundant clones between regions. What TCRdb holds here is the immuneACCESS table cut down to in-frame rearrangements. Part of the clones is not present; checked against another copy, under half of the missing clones reflect an unresolved V gene, and the others are unexplained. The V and J calls and clone size were taken over from that table, and D and trimming were inferred from the DNA. The table for this sample lists about 6,200 clones; 60% to 75% of them were counted only once. Approximately 39% of the sample is taken by the ten largest.

The CDR3, from cysteine to phenylalanine, totals 17 residues. Only the CDR3 DNA stays, 51 bases, in frame from base 1. Relative to germline, V is missing 5 bases and J is missing 4 bases, with 7 bases of the junction outside any gene match. The germline V gene specifies MDHEN as CDR1 and SYDVKM as CDR2. Remarks on this clone: Its binding antigen is unknown. The record has no base qualities; no much larger clone is one base away.

Broad study findings and their caveats: No significant difference in overall T cell clonality was found between tumor regions within either sequenced patient. In every sequenced patient, tumor region b showed significantly fewer unique T-cell clonal expansions than tumor region a. TCR sequencing was reported to confirm the RNA-seq-based estimates of regional differences in tumor-infiltrating lymphocyte burden. The authors noted a relatively low number of patients and under-sampled tumor-infiltrating lymphocyte representation as limitations.

The sequenced sample was tumor tissue, obtained before any cancer treatment. The sequence links TRBV28 to TRBJ2-2, and TRBD2 matches 13 of the central bases. This TCR came from a woman between 65 and 79 years old with hepatocellular carcinoma. The CDR3 protein: CASSRTRTSGSTGELFF. The nucleotide sequence is TGTGCCAGCAGTCGGACACGGACTAGCGGGAGCACCGGGGAGCTGTTTTTT.